Following are 8 T cell receptor beta chains from one sample sequenced in a study of blood T cell repertoires in COVID-19. TCRdb keeps only in-frame clones here, not all; method: immunoSEQ multiplex PCR. The sample records 140,000 or so clones, over 80% being singletons. Sequenced material: PBMCs or T cells enriched from blood (not recorded which). These receptors came from a man between 60 and 75 years old who had recovered from COVID-19.

The genes are TRBV24-1 and TRBJ2-1; weak D call: TRBD1 (6 bases). Trimming removed 2 bases at V and 8 bases at J, with 15 bases between. The CDR3 totals 15 residues. Germline V gene sequence: CDR1 KGHDR, CDR2 SFDVKD. The CDR3 nucleotides read TGTGCCACCAGTGATTCACAGGGTGGTTTCTATGAGCAGTTCTTC. This codes for CATSDSQGGFYEQFF.

This chain uses TRBV5-8 with TRBJ2-2; D perhaps matches TRBD1 (6 bases). Trimming took 6 bases from V and 1 from J, leaving 13 bases between them. Per germline, CDR1 SGHTS and CDR2 YDEGEE. The CDR3 spans 15 residues. CDR3 residues: CASTKGELNTGELFF. Here the CDR3 DNA reads TGTGCCAGCACCAAGGGGGAGTTGAACACCGGGGAGCTGTTTTTT. The full variable domain, rest sourced from reference TRBV5-8 and TRBJ2-2, is EAGVTQSPTHLIKTRGQQATLRCSPISGHTSVYWYQQALGLGLQFLLWYDEGEERNRGNFPPRFSGRQFPNYSSELNVNALELEDSALYLCASTKGELNTGELFFGEGSRLTVL.

This clone turned up a few times. This chain links TRBV30 with TRBJ2-7; D not certain. V gave up 2 bases and J gave up 4 bases, with 9 bases separating them. This CDR3 contains 12 residues. CDR1 GTSNPN and CDR2 SVGIG come from the germline V gene (reference sequence). The CDR3 coding sequence is TGTGCCTGGAGTCCTGGGCCATACGAGCAGTACTTC. As protein: CAWSPGPYEQYF.

The rearrangement uses TRBV2 and TRBJ2-7; perhaps TRBD2 as D (6 bases). The V end lost 6 bases, the J end lost 4 bases, and 13 bases lay between the germline ends. Germline CDR1 is SNHLY and CDR2 is FYNNEI. The CDR3 sequence is 13 residues long. CDR3 sequence (DNA): TGTGCCAGCAGAGATGGGACTGGATACGAGCAGTACTTC. Translated, it gives CASRDGTGYEQYF.

J is TRBJ2-5 and V is TRBV5-5; 13 bases map to TRBD2. The V segment lost 4 bases and the J segment 0 bases; nucleotides outside the gene matches: 6. This CDR3 contains 17 residues. Germline V gene data show CDR1 as SGHKS and CDR2 as YYEKEE (reference sequence). The CDR3 DNA is TGTGCCAGCAGCCCTACTAGCGGGGGGGCGTACCAAGAGACCCAGTACTTC. Translation: CASSPTSGGAYQETQYF. Filled out from reference TRBV5-5 and TRBJ2-5, the complete variable domain reads DAGVTQSPTHLIKTRGQQVTLRCSPISGHKSVSWYQQVLGQGPQFIFQYYEKEERGRGNFPDRFSARQFPNYSSELNVNALLLGDSALYLCASSPTSGGAYQETQYFGPGTRLLVL.

The chain links TRBV5-1 to TRBJ1-1; 7 nucleotides line up with TRBD1. J lost 8 bases, V lost 4 bases, and 5 bases had no gene match. Germline values: CDR1 SGHRS, CDR2 YFSETQ. The CDR3 consists of 12 residues. The CDR3 DNA sequence: TGCGCCAGCAGCATAGGGACAGCGGAAGCTTTCTTT. Its translation: CASSIGTAEAFF.

The chain links TRBV30 to TRBJ1-2; D is possibly TRBD1 (5 bases). The CDR3 length is 13 residues. Germline-derived CDR1 and CDR2 are GTSNPN and SVGIG (reference sequence). The V gene lost 5 bases and the J gene lost 2 bases, with 12 bases spanning the gap. The DNA for the CDR3 is TGTGCCTGGGGGGGACTCGAAAACTATGGCTACACCTTC. This encodes CAWGGLENYGYTF.

This clone occurred once. This rearrangement joins TRBV3-1 (or the pseudogene TRBV3-2) to TRBJ1-5, with D uncertain. V lost 4 bases and J 6 bases, leaving 13 bases between the germline ends. The CDR3 spans 14 residues. Germline CDR1 and CDR2: LGHDT and YNNKEL (reference sequence). For the CDR3, the DNA is TGTGCCAGCAGCCCCGCCGCGGCAGCTCAGCCCCAGCATTTT. Its translation: CASSPAAAAQPQHF.